The sequence of this T cell receptor beta chain was determined in a study of Graves' ophthalmopathy and Graves' hyperthyroidism. Study-level results: Most clonotypes expanded in thyroid above 0.001 frequency were present in blood too.

Comment on this clonotype: As yet, its antigen is unknown. One base away lies a much larger clone, so this may be a sequencing read error.

RNA transcripts served as template for amplifying TCR beta CDR3 sequences. HTBI-primed RT-PCR formed the first round, and a multiplex PCR formed the second. Each CDR3 protein is one row after TCRdb ran MiXCR on the multiplex PCR reads. The sample has 560,000 or so distinct CDR3 sequences; about 40% are singletons. The CDR3 covers 16 residues. Trimming cost V 1 base and J 6 bases; bases outside gene matches: 5. Germline CDR1 and CDR2: SGHTA and FQGNSA. V gene TRBV7-2 combines with J gene TRBJ2-2, with 10 bases lining up with TRBD2. The TCR originated in an adult man with Graves' hyperthyroidism. The sample was peripheral blood or thyroid tissue (not recorded which). For the CDR3, the DNA is TGTGCCAGCAGCTTAGATCTAGCGGGAGCGCCCGGGGAGCTGTTTTTT. This translates into CASSLDLAGAPGELFF.